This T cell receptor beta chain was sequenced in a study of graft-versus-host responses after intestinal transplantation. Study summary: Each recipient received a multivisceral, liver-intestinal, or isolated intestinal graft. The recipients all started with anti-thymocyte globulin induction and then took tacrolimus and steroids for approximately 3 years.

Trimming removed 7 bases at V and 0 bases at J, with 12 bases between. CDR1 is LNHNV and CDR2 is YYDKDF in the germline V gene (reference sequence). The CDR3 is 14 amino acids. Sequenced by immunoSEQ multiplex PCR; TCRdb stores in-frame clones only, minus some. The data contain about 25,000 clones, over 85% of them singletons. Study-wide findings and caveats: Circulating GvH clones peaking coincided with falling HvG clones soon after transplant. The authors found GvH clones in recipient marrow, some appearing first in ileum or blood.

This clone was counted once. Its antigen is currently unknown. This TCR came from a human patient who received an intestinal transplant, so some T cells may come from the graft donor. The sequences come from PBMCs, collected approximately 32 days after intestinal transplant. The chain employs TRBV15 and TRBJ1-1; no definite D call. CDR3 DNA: TGTGCCACCACCGGGGATGGGTTGAACACTGAAGCTTTCTTT. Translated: CATTGDGLNTEAFF.